The 27 T cell receptor beta chains below were found in one sample sequenced in a study of T-cell reconstitution after alpha-beta-depleted transplantation in children. Using unique molecular identifiers, the investigators prepared the TCRbeta library. Using its own MiXCR run on the PCR reads, TCRdb lists one record per CDR3 protein. The sample carries a few hundred thousand distinct CDR3 sequences, roughly 17% recorded once. This specimen consisted of PBMCs, mostly from graft donor cells, obtained 360 days after TCRalphabeta/CD19-depleted stem cell transplant. These receptors all stem from a boy under two years old who had a stem cell transplant for Wiskott-Aldrich syndrome, so the T cells may come from the graft donor.

This clonotype has more than one count but fewer than ten. The chain joins TRBV12-3 or TRBV12-4 to TRBJ2-3; D possibly uses TRBD1 or TRBD2 (5 bases each). V lost 7 bases, J lost 6 bases, and 23 bases lay in between. This CDR3 is built from 16 residues. CDR3 DNA sequence: TGTGCCAGCATCCTCTTAAGAGGGGAAGGAAACGATACGCAGTATTTT. Translation gives CASILLRGEGNDTQYF.

CDR3 sequence (DNA): TGTGCCAGCAGTTTCCTGACAGGGCGAGAGACCCAGTACTTC. Translation: CASSFLTGRETQYF. The chain combines TRBV12-3 or TRBV12-4 with TRBJ2-5; 7 bases are shared with TRBD1. V lost 3 bases and J lost 4; bases outside the gene matches: 5. This CDR3 spans 14 amino acids.

This sequence joins TRBV9 and TRBJ2-5; D gene ambiguous. There are 11 residues in the CDR3. Per the germline V gene, CDR1 is SGDLS and CDR2 is YYNGEE. The ends were cut back, 0 bases at V and 7 bases at J, with 4 bases in the middle. CDR3 coding DNA: TGTGCCAGCAGCGTAGAGGGGACCCAGTACTTC. This encodes CASSVEGTQYF.

The sample holds a few counts of this clonotype. The chain is built from TRBV20-1 and TRBJ2-5, with unresolved D. V dropped 0 bases and J dropped 5 bases, with 16 bases sitting between them. The CDR3 has 15 residues. Germline CDR1 is DFQATT and CDR2 is SNEGSKA (reference sequence). The CDR3 sequence is CSARDRTLGRETQYF. CDR3 coding DNA: TGCAGTGCTAGAGATAGGACCCTTGGACGGGAGACCCAGTACTTC.

The chain joins TRBV7-2 to TRBJ2-7, with D possibly being TRBD2 (5 bases). Germline V gene data show CDR1 as SGHTA and CDR2 as FQGNSA. The CDR3 covers 15 residues. V was clipped by 0 bases and J by 3 bases, with 12 bases between them. CDR3 sequence: CASSLAGEAIYEQYF. The CDR3 coding sequence is TGTGCCAGCAGCTTAGCGGGAGAAGCCATCTACGAGCAGTACTTC.

The rearrangement joins TRBV10-3 to TRBJ2-3, with TRBD1 matching over 10 bases. The CDR3 loop spans 13 amino acids. V lost 2 bases, J lost 9 bases, and 2 bases stayed unmatched. Germline V gene data show CDR1 as ENHRY and CDR2 as SYGVKD. CDR3 sequence reads: CAISERDRGTQYF. The CDR3, as DNA: TGTGCCATCAGTGAGCGGGACAGGGGCACGCAGTATTTT.

This clonotype was counted a few times. The chain has TRBV24-1 and TRBJ2-5; the D gene is possibly TRBD1 (6 bases). The CDR3 has 13 residues. Germline CDR1 and CDR2: KGHDR and SFDVKD. Trimming removed 7 bases at V and 4 bases at J, with 12 bases between. In nucleotides, the CDR3 is TGTGCCACCAGCCACAGGGATGGAGAGACCCAGTACTTC. Translated: CATSHRDGETQYF.

This clonotype was counted only a few times. V usage is TRBV2 and J usage is TRBJ1-1; D is uncertain. Trimming removed 7 bases from V and 4 bases from J, with 16 bases in between. The CDR3 is 14 amino acids. Germline CDR1 is SNHLY and CDR2 is FYNNEI. In DNA form, the CDR3 reads TGTGCCAGCACCTCGGGCGGGTTGGGCACTGAAGCTTTCTTT. Its translation is CASTSGGLGTEAFF.

This clonotype was seen many times. V gene TRBV7-9 combines with J gene TRBJ2-7; 8 bases agree with TRBD2. The J segment lost 1 base and the V segment lost 1 base, leaving 9 bases of the junction unmatched. Germline V gene lookup returns CDR1 SEHNR and CDR2 FQNEAQ (reference sequence). CDR3 length equals 17 residues. In DNA, the CDR3 is TGTGCCAGCAGCTTAGGACACGGACTAGCCTTTTCCTACGAGCAGTACTTC. Translation gives CASSLGHGLAFSYEQYF.

V usage is TRBV29-1 and J usage is TRBJ2-4; perhaps TRBD1 as D (5 bases). V gave up 1 base and J gave up 7 bases, with 5 bases separating them. This CDR3 comprises 11 residues. Germline CDR1 is SQVTM and CDR2 is ANQGSEA. CDR3 bases: TGCAGCGTTGAAGGGGGCAACATTCAGTACTTC. Its translation: CSVEGGNIQYF.

This clonotype occurred a few times. The chain joins TRBV28 to TRBJ2-1; maybe TRBD1 (6 bases). The CDR3 is made up of 15 amino acids. V was clipped by 4 bases and J by 7 bases, with 17 bases between them. Germline V gives CDR1 MDHEN, CDR2 SYDVKM. The CDR3 sequence: CASSSPGKGENEQFF. In nucleotides, the CDR3 is TGTGCCAGCAGTTCCCCCGGGAAGGGGGAAAATGAGCAGTTCTTC.

J is TRBJ2-7 and V is TRBV4-1, with D perhaps TRBD1 or TRBD2 (5 bases each). This CDR3 is built from 16 residues. CDR1 and CDR2 (germline): MGHRA, YSYEKL. The V end was cut by 4 bases, the J end by 2 bases, with 18 bases between. The chain's CDR3 is CASSRLLSGATYEQYF. The CDR3 region has the DNA TGCGCCAGCAGCCGGCTACTGTCCGGGGCCACCTACGAGCAGTACTTC.

This clonotype was detected only a few times. The chain's CDR3 is CASSWTSVNTEAFF. CDR3 nucleotides: TGTGCCAGCAGCTGGACCTCGGTGAACACTGAAGCTTTCTTT. This chain connects TRBV5-6 to TRBJ1-1; D not certain. The ends were cut back, 3 bases at V and 0 bases at J, with 9 bases in the middle. Germline V lookup: CDR1 SGHDT, CDR2 YYEEEE. The CDR3 spans 14 residues.

The V and J genes are TRBV20-1 and TRBJ2-1; no clear D gene. This CDR3 region has 16 residues. From germline, CDR1 is DFQATT and CDR2 SNEGSKA (reference sequence). V was cut by 0 bases and J by 3 bases, with 15 bases left in between. The CDR3 loop reads CSARDRLRWSYNEQFF. CDR3 DNA sequence: TGCAGTGCTAGAGATCGACTTAGATGGAGCTACAATGAGCAGTTCTTC.

This clonotype was observed a handful of times. The chain is built from TRBV20-1 and TRBJ2-5, with TRBD1 as a possible D gene (6 bases). The length of the CDR3 is 15 residues. Germline-derived CDR1 and CDR2 are DFQATT and SNEGSKA (reference sequence). V lost 6 bases, J lost 1 base, and 18 bases lay in between. The CDR3 protein is CSAEPGHLTQETQYF. The CDR3 DNA sequence: TGCAGTGCAGAACCGGGACACCTCACCCAAGAGACCCAGTACTTC.

The chain has TRBV30 and TRBJ1-2, with a tentative D call TRBD1 (6 bases). Trimming removed 0 bases at V and 1 base at J, with 12 bases between. The CDR3 is made up of 15 amino acids. CDR1 GTSNPN and CDR2 SVGIG come from the germline V gene (reference sequence). The CDR3 region has the DNA TGTGCCTGGAGTGTACGGAACAGGGTTAACTATGGCTACACCTTC. Its protein is CAWSVRNRVNYGYTF. The entire variable domain, with the rest obtained from reference TRBV30 and TRBJ1-2, is as follows: SQTIHQWPATLVQPVGSPLSLECTVEGTSNPNLYWYRQAAGRGLQLLFYSVGIGQISSEVPQNLSASRPQDRQFILSSKKLLLSDSGFYLCAWSVRNRVNYGYTFGSGTRLTVV.

In this sample, this clonotype turned up a few times. The chain has TRBV7-2 and TRBJ2-5, with a tentative D call TRBD2 (6 bases). V was shortened by 4 bases and J by 8 bases, with 17 bases between the two germline ends. CDR1 is SGHTA, CDR2 FQGNSA, per germline. The CDR3 sequence is 14 residues long. In nucleotides, the CDR3 is TGTGCCAGCAGCTCTAGCGCCCACCTCCCTACCCAGTACTTC. It codes for CASSSSAHLPTQYF.

This clonotype was counted a few times. V gene TRBV18 combines with J gene TRBJ2-1; 7 nucleotides agree with TRBD2. The germline V gene encodes CDR1 KGHSH and CDR2 LQKENI. V lost 2 bases, J lost 7 bases, and 8 bases stayed unmatched. The CDR3 covers 15 residues. The CDR3 loop is CASSPVGGSRNEQFF. The CDR3 bases are TGTGCCAGCTCACCAGTGGGAGGGTCGAGAAATGAGCAGTTCTTC.

This chain connects TRBV3-1 to TRBJ2-7; TRBD1 agrees at 11 bases. The CDR3 totals 15 residues. The trim removed 5 bases at V and 4 bases at J, leaving 7 bases unmatched. CDR1 and CDR2 (germline): LGHDT, YNNKEL (reference sequence). This chain's CDR3 is CASSNRDRGLYEQYF. The CDR3 nucleotides read TGTGCCAGCAGCAACCGGGACAGGGGGTTGTACGAGCAGTACTTC.

The chain is built from TRBV25-1 and TRBJ2-1; D ambiguous. This CDR3 has 17 amino acids. V was pared by 1 base and J by 0 bases, with 13 bases between. The germline V gene has CDR1 MGHDK and CDR2 SYGVNS. Here the CDR3 DNA reads TGTGCCAGCAGTGAATCCTCGGAGTTAAGCTCCTACAATGAGCAGTTCTTC. The encoded protein is CASSESSELSSYNEQFF.

This clonotype was recorded a few times. The chain employs TRBV20-1 and TRBJ2-3, with TRBD2 as a possible D gene (5 bases). Trimming removed 0 bases from V and 14 bases from J, with 15 bases in between. Germline V gives CDR1 DFQATT, CDR2 SNEGSKA (reference sequence). The CDR3 spans 12 residues. The CDR3 nucleotides are TGCAGTGCTAGAGACCGGGGTCCAGTGGGGTATTTT. Its translation: CSARDRGPVGYF.

The rearrangement links TRBV7-2 to TRBJ2-7; D might be TRBD2 (7 bases). Per germline, CDR1 SGHTA and CDR2 FQGNSA. The CDR3 is made up of 16 amino acids. Trimming removed 5 bases at V and 0 bases at J, with 17 bases between. CDR3 sequence (DNA): TGTGCCAGCAGCGATAGGGGGAGGGCCTCCTCCTACGAGCAGTACTTC. Protein sequence: CASSDRGRASSYEQYF. The complete variable domain, with remaining parts taken from reference TRBV7-2 and TRBJ2-7, reads GAGVSQSPSNKVTEKGKDVELRCDPISGHTALYWYRQSLGQGLEFLIYFQGNSAPDKSGLPSDRFSAERTGGSVSTLTIQRTQQEDSAVYLCASSDRGRASSYEQYFGPGTRLTVT.

This clonotype turned up a few times. The J gene is TRBJ1-1, the V gene TRBV6-2 or TRBV6-3; D perhaps matches TRBD1 (6 bases). V gave up 2 bases and J gave up 11 bases, with 12 bases separating them. CDR3 length equals 12 residues. CDR1 is MNHEY, CDR2 SVGEGT, per germline. CDR3 sequence (DNA): TGTGCCAGCAGTTACCAGGGGCCGAGGGCTTTCTTT. Its protein is CASSYQGPRAFF.

This chain uses TRBV28 with TRBJ2-1, with 7 nucleotides matching TRBD1. Germline CDR1 reads MDHEN; CDR2 reads SYDVKM. CDR3 length: 16 residues. V dropped 0 bases and J dropped 4; count of bases not matched to a gene: 6. The CDR3 nucleotides are TGTGCCAGCAGTTTATGGCGGAAGGGGGCTTACAATGAGCAGTTCTTC. Protein: CASSLWRKGAYNEQFF.

This clonotype was counted between two and nine times. The CDR3 nucleotides are TGCGCCAGCAGCCAAGATTTGGGAATATCTGAAGCTTTCTTT. It translates to CASSQDLGISEAFF. This chain connects TRBV4-3 to TRBJ1-1, with no clear D. Trimming removed 0 bases from V and 6 bases from J, with 11 bases in between. Germline loops: CDR1 LGHNA, CDR2 YSLEER. This CDR3 has 14 amino acids.

The genes are TRBV10-3 and TRBJ2-4, with a tentative D call TRBD1 (6 bases). The CDR3 is made up of 14 amino acids. From germline, CDR1 is ENHRY and CDR2 SYGVKD. Deletions cut 0 bases from V and 5 bases from J, with 8 bases between. CDR3 residues: CAISESQGQNIQYF. Here the CDR3 DNA reads TGTGCCATCAGTGAGTCGCAGGGGCAAAACATTCAGTACTTC.

V is TRBV20-1 and J is TRBJ2-2; perhaps TRBD2 as D (6 bases). From germline, CDR1 is DFQATT and CDR2 SNEGSKA (reference sequence). V shed 3 bases and J shed 0 bases, with 20 bases lying between them. This CDR3 has 18 residues. This chain's CDR3 is CSASSQRATPANTGELFF. In nucleotides, the CDR3 is TGCAGTGCTAGTTCCCAGCGGGCCACCCCCGCGAACACCGGGGAGCTGTTTTTT.